Listed here are 9 T cell receptor beta chains from one sample, sequenced in a study of OX40 agonist ivuxolimab in advanced cancers. TCRdb keeps only in-frame clones here, not all; method: immunoSEQ multiplex PCR. The sample has about 83,000 clones; about 86% are singletons. This specimen was CD4+ or CD8+ T cells sorted from blood, taken in a trial of the OX40 agonist ivuxolimab. These receptors were taken from an adult with an advanced solid tumor such as melanoma, head and neck, liver or kidney cancer.

The chain has TRBV4-1 and TRBJ1-6, with a tentative D call TRBD1 (6 bases). Germline CDR1 is MGHRA and CDR2 is YSYEKL. The CDR3 runs to 17 residues. V dropped 1 base and J dropped 0 bases, with 10 bases sitting between them. CDR3 bases: TGCGCCAGCAGCCAAGGGGGGCAAAGCTCCTATAATTCACCCCTCCACTTT. This gives the protein CASSQGGQSSYNSPLHF.

V gene TRBV6-4 combines with J gene TRBJ2-7; possible D gene TRBD1, 5 bases. The germline V and J ends were trimmed by 3 bases and 2 bases, with 8 bases remaining between them. This CDR3 is built from 13 residues. Germline CDR1 reads MRHNA; CDR2 reads SNTAGT. The CDR3 DNA sequence: TGTGCCAGCAGTGAAGACAGAACCTACGAGCAGTACTTC. Amino acid sequence: CASSEDRTYEQYF.

The V gene is TRBV2, the J gene TRBJ1-1; D gene ambiguous. Germline V gene data show CDR1 as SNHLY and CDR2 as FYNNEI. V was clipped by 0 bases and J by 9 bases, with 11 bases between them. The CDR3 totals 13 residues. Here the CDR3 DNA reads TGTGCCAGCAGTGAAGCGCTTCCCACCAAAGCTTTCTTT. Translated: CASSEALPTKAFF.

The V and J genes are TRBV5-6 and TRBJ1-2; D is possibly TRBD1 (5 bases). This CDR3 spans 17 amino acids. V was pared by 4 bases and J by 4 bases, with 23 bases between. Germline values: CDR1 SGHDT, CDR2 YYEEEE. CDR3 nucleotide sequence: TGTGCCAGCAGCCGTGGGGACGGAGAACTTCCTACCTATGGCTACACCTTC. Residues: CASSRGDGELPTYGYTF.

A few counts support this clone. The chain combines TRBV5-1 with TRBJ2-5, with TRBD1 matching over 8 bases. This CDR3 is 15 amino acids long. Germline V gene data show CDR1 as SGHRS and CDR2 as YFSETQ. Losses at the gene ends were 0 bases for V and 4 bases for J; bases not matched to a gene: 5. CDR3 region: CASSLGDRLGETQYF. The DNA for the CDR3 is TGCGCCAGCAGCTTGGGGGACAGGCTAGGAGAGACCCAGTACTTC.

V usage is TRBV5-4 and J usage is TRBJ1-2; no clear D. Germline V gene sequence: CDR1 SGHNT, CDR2 YYREEE (reference sequence). With 2 bases removed from V and 4 bases from J, the gap between germline ends came to 6 bases. The CDR3 totals 12 residues. The CDR3 loop is CASSFEGYGYTF. The CDR3 DNA sequence: TGTGCCAGCAGCTTCGAGGGCTATGGCTACACCTTC.

The chain is built from TRBV11-2 and TRBJ2-3; TRBD2 matches at 7 bases. In germline, CDR1 is SGHAT, CDR2 FQNNGV. The CDR3 extends over 17 amino acids. Losses at the gene ends were 1 base for V and 2 bases for J; bases not matched to a gene: 9. The CDR3 is CASSLGASGFYTDTQYF. As DNA, the CDR3 is TGTGCCAGCAGCTTAGGGGCTAGCGGATTTTACACAGATACGCAGTATTTT.

This clone has more than one count but fewer than ten. The chain is built from TRBV1 and TRBJ2-1. TRBV1 is labeled a pseudogene. The CDR3 runs 12 residues. CDR3 bases: TGCACCAGCAGCCATCAAGGGATTGAGCAGTTCTTC. Amino acids: CTSSHQGIEQFF.

The gene calls are TRBV10-1 and TRBJ2-7; TRBD1 matches at 7 bases. There are 15 residues in the CDR3. Germline V lookup: CDR1 WNHNN, CDR2 SYGVQD (reference sequence). Trimming at V came to 4 bases and at J to 2 bases, leaving 8 bases not matched to a gene. CDR3 residues: CASSGTGTATYEQYF. The CDR3 nucleotides read TGCGCCAGCAGTGGTACCGGGACAGCAACCTACGAGCAGTACTTC.